Described below is a single T cell receptor (beta chain) sequence and its context. The antigen is unknown. The CDR3 sequence is 14 residues long. Germline V gives CDR1 SGDLS, CDR2 YYNGEE. V was clipped by 4 bases and J by 5 bases, with 15 bases between them. TCRdb's table, derived via immunoSEQ multiplex PCR, lists solely in-frame clones and lacks some. The sample yields approximately 190,000 clones, about four fifths seen once. These data come from a study of cytotoxic CD8 clonotypes in ibrutinib-treated CLL. Across the study: Partial responders approximately 24, complete 2; about twelve progressed and some 14 stayed in remission by median roughly 70 months. Study-level findings and limits: Researchers report that baseline clonality outpaced age-matched healthy donors and tracked circulating CD8+ T-cell counts.

Sequences were derived from PBMCs, sampled after 12 months of ibrutinib treatment. The TCR originated in a human donor with chronic lymphocytic leukemia. The chain combines TRBV9 with TRBJ2-5; either TRBD1 or TRBD2 may fit D (5 bases each). The DNA of the CDR3 is TGTGCCAGCAGCCGGGGCTACGGGGTGGAGACCCAGTACTTC. It is translated as CASSRGYGVETQYF.